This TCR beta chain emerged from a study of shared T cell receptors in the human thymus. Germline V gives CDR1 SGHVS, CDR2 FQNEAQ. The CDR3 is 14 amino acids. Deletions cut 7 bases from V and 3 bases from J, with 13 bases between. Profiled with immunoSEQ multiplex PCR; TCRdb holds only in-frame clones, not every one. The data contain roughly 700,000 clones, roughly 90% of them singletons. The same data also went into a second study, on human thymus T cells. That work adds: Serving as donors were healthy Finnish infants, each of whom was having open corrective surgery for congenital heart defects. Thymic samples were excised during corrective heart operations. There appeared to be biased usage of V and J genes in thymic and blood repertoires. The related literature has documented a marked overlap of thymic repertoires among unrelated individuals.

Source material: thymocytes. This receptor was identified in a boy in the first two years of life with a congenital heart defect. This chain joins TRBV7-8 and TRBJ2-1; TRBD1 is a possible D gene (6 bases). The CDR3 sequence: CASTNRDNYNEQFF. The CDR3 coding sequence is TGTGCCAGCACCAACAGGGACAACTACAATGAGCAGTTCTTC.